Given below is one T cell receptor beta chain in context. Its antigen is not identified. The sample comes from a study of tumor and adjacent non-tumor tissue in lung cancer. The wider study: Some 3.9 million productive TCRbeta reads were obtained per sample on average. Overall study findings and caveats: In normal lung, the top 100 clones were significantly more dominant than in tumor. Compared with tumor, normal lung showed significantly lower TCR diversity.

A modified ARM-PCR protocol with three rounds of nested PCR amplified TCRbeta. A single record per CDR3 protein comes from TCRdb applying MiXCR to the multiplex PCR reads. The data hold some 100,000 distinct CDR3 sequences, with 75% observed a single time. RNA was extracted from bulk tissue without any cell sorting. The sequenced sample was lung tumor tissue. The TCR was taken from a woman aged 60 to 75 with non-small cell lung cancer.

The CDR3 sequence is CASSRIIDEKLFF. The CDR3 DNA sequence: TGTGCCAGCTCCCGCATAATAGATGAAAAACTGTTTTTT. The rearrangement links TRBV18 to TRBJ1-4; D is uncertain. Looked up from germline, CDR1 is KGHSH and CDR2 is LQKENI. This CDR3 is 13 amino acids long. V lost 6 bases and J lost 6, with 11 bases in between.